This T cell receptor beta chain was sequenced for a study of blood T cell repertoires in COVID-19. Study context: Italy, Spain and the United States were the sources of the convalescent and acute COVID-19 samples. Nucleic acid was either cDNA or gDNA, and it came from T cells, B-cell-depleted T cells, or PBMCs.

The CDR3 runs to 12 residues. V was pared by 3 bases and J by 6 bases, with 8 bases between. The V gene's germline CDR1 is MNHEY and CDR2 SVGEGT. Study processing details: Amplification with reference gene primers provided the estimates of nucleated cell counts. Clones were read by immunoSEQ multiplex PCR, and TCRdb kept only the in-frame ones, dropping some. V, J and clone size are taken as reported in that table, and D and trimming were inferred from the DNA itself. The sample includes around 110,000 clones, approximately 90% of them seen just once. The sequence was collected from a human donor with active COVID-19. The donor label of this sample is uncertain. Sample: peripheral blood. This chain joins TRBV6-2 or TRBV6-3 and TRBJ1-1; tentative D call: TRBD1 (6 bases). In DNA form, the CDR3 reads TGTGCCAGCAGTTATACAGGGTCTGAAGCTTTCTTT. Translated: CASSYTGSEAFF.